The 3 T cell receptor beta chains in this list originate from one sample, sequenced in a study of post-analysis software for immune sequencing data. Notes on the study in general: Controls showed lower frequencies than patients for roughly five TRBV segments, and TRBV5-6, TRBV5-1 and TRBV20-1 were among these.

Prepared libraries of TCR beta cDNA carried unique molecular identifiers. One entry per CDR3 protein results from TCRdb running MiXCR on the PCR reads. The table shows 740,000 or so distinct CDR3 sequences, with roughly 50% occurring only once. These receptors have no known antigen. What was sequenced was blood. The receptors here all came from a girl under 18 with multiple sclerosis.

The CDR3 coding sequence is TGTGCCATCAGTGCTAAGAAGGGACAGGGCTCTGAAAAACTGTTTTTT. This gives the protein CAISAKKGQGSEKLFF. The chain recombines TRBV10-3 with TRBJ1-4, with 9 bases identical to TRBD1. The germline V gene has CDR1 ENHRY and CDR2 SYGVKD. V lost 4 bases to trimming and J lost 7 bases; unmatched junction nucleotides: 10. The CDR3 loop spans 16 amino acids.

This rearrangement joins TRBV14 to TRBJ2-7; the D gene is possibly TRBD2 (6 bases). V shed 1 base and J shed 7 bases, with 17 bases lying between them. Germline CDR1 SGHDN, CDR2 FVKESK. CDR3 length: 15 amino acids. The chain's CDR3 is CASSQGMEGMGEQYF. In DNA, the CDR3 is TGTGCCAGCAGCCAAGGAATGGAGGGAATGGGAGAGCAGTACTTC.

This sequence joins TRBV7-2 and TRBJ2-3; 11 bases are a match to TRBD2. The CDR3 extends over 17 amino acids. Germline CDR1 and CDR2: SGHTA and FQGNSA. The J segment lost 4 bases and the V segment lost 5 bases, leaving 11 bases of the junction unmatched. The CDR3 loop reads CASSQHLAGGLPDTQYF. The CDR3 DNA follows: TGTGCCAGCAGCCAACATCTAGCGGGGGGCCTTCCAGATACGCAGTATTTT. The entire variable domain, with the rest obtained from reference TRBV7-2 and TRBJ2-3, is as follows: GAGVSQSPSNKVTEKGKDVELRCDPISGHTALYWYRQSLGQGLEFLIYFQGNSAPDKSGLPSDRFSAERTGGSVSTLTIQRTQQEDSAVYLCASSQHLAGGLPDTQYFGPGTRLTVL.